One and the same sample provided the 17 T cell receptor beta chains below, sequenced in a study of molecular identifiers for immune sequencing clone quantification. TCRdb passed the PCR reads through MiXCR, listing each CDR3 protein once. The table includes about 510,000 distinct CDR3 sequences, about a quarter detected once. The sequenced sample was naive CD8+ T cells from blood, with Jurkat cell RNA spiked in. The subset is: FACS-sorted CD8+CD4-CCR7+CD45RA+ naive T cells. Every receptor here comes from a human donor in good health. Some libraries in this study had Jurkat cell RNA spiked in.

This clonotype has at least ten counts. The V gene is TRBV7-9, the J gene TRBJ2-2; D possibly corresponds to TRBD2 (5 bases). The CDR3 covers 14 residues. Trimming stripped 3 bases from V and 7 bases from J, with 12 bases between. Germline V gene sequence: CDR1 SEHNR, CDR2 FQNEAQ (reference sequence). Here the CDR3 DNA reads TGTGCCAGCAGCTTCGCGGGTCAAGACGGGGAGCTGTTTTTT. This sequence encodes CASSFAGQDGELFF.

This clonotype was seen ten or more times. CDR3 in DNA: TGTGCCAGCAGCGCATTCAGCTCCTACGAGCAGTACTTC. The encoded protein is CASSAFSSYEQYF. This chain connects TRBV7-9 to TRBJ2-7; D unclear. The CDR3 loop spans 13 amino acids. The V end lost 5 bases, the J end lost 0 bases, and 8 bases lay between the germline ends. In germline, CDR1 is SEHNR, CDR2 FQNEAQ (reference sequence).

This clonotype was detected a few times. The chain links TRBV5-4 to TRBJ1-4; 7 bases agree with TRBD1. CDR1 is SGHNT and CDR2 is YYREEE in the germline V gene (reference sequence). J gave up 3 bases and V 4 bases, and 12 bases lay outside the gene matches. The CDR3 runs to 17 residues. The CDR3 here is CASSEGRGQGANEKLFF. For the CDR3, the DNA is TGTGCCAGCAGCGAAGGAAGAGGGCAGGGGGCTAATGAAAAACTGTTTTTT.

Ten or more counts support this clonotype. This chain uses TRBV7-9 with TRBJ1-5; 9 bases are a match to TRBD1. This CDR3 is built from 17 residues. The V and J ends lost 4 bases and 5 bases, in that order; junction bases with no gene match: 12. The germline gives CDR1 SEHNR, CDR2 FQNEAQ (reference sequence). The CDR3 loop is CASSSYPGTGLDQPQHF. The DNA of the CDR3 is TGTGCCAGCAGCTCGTACCCCGGGACAGGGTTAGATCAGCCCCAGCATTTT.

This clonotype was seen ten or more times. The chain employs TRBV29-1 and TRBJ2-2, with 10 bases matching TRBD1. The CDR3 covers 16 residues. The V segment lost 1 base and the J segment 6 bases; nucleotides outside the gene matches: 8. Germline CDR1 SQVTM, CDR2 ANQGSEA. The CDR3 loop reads CSVEVRTGGPSGELFF. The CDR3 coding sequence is TGCAGCGTTGAAGTTAGGACAGGGGGTCCTTCCGGGGAGCTGTTTTTT.

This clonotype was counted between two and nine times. CDR3 nucleotides: TGCGCCAGCAGCCAAGACCCGACAGGAGTAACCTACGAGCAGTACTTC. This codes for CASSQDPTGVTYEQYF. The rearrangement joins TRBV4-1 to TRBJ2-7, with D possibly being TRBD1 (6 bases). Germline V CDR1 and CDR2: MGHRA, YSYEKL. This CDR3 is 16 amino acids long. V was shortened by 0 bases and J by 2 bases, with 14 bases between the two germline ends.

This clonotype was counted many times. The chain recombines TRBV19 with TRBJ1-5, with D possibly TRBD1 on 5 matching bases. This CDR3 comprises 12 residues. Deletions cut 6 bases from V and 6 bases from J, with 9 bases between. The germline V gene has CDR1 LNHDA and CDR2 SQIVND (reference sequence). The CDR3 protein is CASRGGAQPQHF. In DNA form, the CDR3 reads TGTGCCAGTAGAGGCGGGGCTCAGCCCCAGCATTTT.

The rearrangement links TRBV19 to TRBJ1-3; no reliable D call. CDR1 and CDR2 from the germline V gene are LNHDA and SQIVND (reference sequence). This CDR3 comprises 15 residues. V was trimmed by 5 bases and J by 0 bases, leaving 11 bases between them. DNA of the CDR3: TGTGCCAGTAGTGACGACGGATACTCTGGAAACACCATATATTTT. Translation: CASSDDGYSGNTIYF. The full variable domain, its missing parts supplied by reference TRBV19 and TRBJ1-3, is DGGITQSPKYLFRKEGQNVTLSCEQNLNHDAMYWYRQDPGQGLRLIYYSQIVNDFQKGDIAEGYSVSREKKESFPLTVTSAQKNPTAFYLCASSDDGYSGNTIYFGEGSWLTVV.

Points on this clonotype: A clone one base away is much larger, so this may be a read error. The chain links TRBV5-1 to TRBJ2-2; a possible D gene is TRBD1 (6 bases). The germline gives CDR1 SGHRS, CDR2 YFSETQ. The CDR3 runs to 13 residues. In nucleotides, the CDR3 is TGCGCCAGCAGCCGAGCAGGGGCCGGGGAGCTGCTTTTT. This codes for CASSRAGAGELLF. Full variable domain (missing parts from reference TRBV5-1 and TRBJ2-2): KAGVTQTPRYLIKTRGQQVTLSCSPISGHRSVSWYQQTPGQGLQFLFEYFSETQRNKGNFPGRFSGRQFSNSRSEMNVSTLELGDSALYLCASSRAGAGELLFGEGSRLTVL.

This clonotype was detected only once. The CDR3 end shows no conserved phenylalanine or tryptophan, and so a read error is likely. The CDR3 coding sequence is TGTGCCAGCAGCTGGAAGGACATCCAAGAGACCCAGTACCTC. It yields the protein CASSWKDIQETQYL. The rearrangement joins TRBV7-9 to TRBJ2-5; tentative D call: TRBD1 (5 bases). The germline gives CDR1 SEHNR, CDR2 FQNEAQ (reference sequence). Trimming shortened V by 4 bases and J by 1 base, and 10 bases separated the two germline ends. The CDR3 has 14 amino acids.

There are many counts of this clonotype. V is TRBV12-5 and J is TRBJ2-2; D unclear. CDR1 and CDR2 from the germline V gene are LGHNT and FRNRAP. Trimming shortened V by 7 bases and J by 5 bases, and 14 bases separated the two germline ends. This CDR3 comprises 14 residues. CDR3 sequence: CASDVPNETGELFF. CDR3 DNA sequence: TGTGCTAGTGATGTTCCTAATGAAACCGGGGAGCTGTTTTTT.

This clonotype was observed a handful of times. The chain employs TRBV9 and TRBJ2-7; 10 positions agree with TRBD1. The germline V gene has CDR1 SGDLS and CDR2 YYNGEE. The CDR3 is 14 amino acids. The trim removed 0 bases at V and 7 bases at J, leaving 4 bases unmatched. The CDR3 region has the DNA TGTGCCAGCAGCGTAGGACAGGGGGCTGGGGAGCAGTACTTC. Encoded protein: CASSVGQGAGEQYF.

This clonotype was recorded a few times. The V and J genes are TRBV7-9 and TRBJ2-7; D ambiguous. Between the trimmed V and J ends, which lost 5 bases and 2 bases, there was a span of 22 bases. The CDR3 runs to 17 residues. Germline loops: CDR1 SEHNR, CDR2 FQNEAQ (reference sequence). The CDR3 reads CASSLEALPGGAYEQYF. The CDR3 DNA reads TGTGCCAGCAGCCTAGAGGCCTTACCGGGCGGAGCCTACGAGCAGTACTTC.

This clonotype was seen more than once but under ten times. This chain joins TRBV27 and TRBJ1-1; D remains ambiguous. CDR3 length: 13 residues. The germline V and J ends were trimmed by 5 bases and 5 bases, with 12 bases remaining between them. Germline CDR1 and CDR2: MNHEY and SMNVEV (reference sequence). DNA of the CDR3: TGTGCCAGCAGTCCCTCAATGTGGACTGAAGCTTTCTTT. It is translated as CASSPSMWTEAFF.

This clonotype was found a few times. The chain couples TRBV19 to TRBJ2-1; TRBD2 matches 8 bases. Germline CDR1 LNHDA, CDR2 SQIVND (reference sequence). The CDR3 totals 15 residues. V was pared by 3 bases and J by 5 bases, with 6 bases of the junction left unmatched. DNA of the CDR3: TGTGCCAGTAGTATTTTGGGGACTAGTGACAATGAGCAGTTCTTC. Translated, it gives CASSILGTSDNEQFF.

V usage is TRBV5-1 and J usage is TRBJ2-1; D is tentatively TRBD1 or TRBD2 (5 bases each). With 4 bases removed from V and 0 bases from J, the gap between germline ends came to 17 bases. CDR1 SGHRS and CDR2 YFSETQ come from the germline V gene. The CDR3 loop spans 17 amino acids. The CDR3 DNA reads TGCGCCAGCAGCCCCCCAGGGACGGACAACTCCTACAATGAGCAGTTCTTC. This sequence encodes CASSPPGTDNSYNEQFF.

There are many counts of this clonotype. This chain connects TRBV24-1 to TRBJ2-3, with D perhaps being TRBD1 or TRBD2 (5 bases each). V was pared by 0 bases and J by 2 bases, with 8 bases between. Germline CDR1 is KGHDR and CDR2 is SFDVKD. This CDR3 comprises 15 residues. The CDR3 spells CATSDLDGATDTQYF. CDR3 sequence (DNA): TGTGCCACCAGTGATTTGGACGGGGCCACAGATACGCAGTATTTT.